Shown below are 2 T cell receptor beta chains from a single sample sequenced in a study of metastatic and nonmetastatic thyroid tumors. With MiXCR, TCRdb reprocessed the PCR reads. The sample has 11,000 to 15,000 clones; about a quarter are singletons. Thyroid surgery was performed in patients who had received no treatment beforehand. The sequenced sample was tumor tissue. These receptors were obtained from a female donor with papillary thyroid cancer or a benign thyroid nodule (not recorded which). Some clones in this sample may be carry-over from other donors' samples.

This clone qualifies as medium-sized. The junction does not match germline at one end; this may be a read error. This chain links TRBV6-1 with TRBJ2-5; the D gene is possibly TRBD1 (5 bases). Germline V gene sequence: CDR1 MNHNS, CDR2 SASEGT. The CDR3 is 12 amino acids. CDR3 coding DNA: TGTGCCAGCAGACAAACAGGAGAGGCCCAGTACTTC. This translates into CASRQTGEAQYF.

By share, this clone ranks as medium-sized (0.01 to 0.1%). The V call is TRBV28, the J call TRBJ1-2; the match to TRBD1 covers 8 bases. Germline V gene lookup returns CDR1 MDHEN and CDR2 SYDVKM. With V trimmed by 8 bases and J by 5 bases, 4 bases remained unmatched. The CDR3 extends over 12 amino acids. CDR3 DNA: TGTGCCAGCCACAGGGGGAGGTATGGCTACACCTTC. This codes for CASHRGRYGYTF.